This TCR beta chain was sequenced for a study of beta chain features in type 1 diabetes. The entirety of the isolated RNA underwent reverse transcription, so expressed TCRB transcripts were sequenced. Produced via immunoSEQ multiplex PCR; TCRdb's table is partial and in-frame only. This repertoire shows about 650,000 clones, approximately 13% found once; its top ten account for around 0.12%. Study-wide results and caveats: All four CD4+ subsets from Type 1 diabetes patients carried moderately but significantly shorter TCRB CDR3s.

A note on this clone: No antigen is known for it.

Germline V gives CDR1 LNHDA, CDR2 SQIVND (reference sequence). With V trimmed by 5 bases and J by 7 bases, 6 bases remained unmatched. The CDR3 is 14 amino acids. The material sequenced was naive CD4+ T cells from blood. This sequence joins TRBV19 and TRBJ2-1, with 9 bases fitting TRBD1. The TCR sequence derives from a man in his thirties or forties with type 1 diabetes. The CDR3 loop is CASSEDRGRNEQFF. The CDR3 DNA reads as TGTGCCAGTAGTGAAGACAGGGGGAGGAATGAGCAGTTCTTC. The full variable domain, in which reference TRBV19 and TRBJ2-1 provide the parts outside the CDR3, is DGGITQSPKYLFRKEGQNVTLSCEQNLNHDAMYWYRQDPGQGLRLIYYSQIVNDFQKGDIAEGYSVSREKKESFPLTVTSAQKNPTAFYLCASSEDRGRNEQFFGPGTRLTVL.